The 2 T cell receptor beta chains reported below all come from one sample, sequenced in a study of T cells in Graves' hyperthyroidism and ophthalmopathy. There were TCR beta CDR3 regions amplified from RNA transcripts. A set of HTBI primers served as the primers for a first-round RT-PCR of the TCR CDR3. TCRdb used MiXCR to reprocess the multiplex PCR reads, holding one entry per CDR3 protein. The sample contains more than 500,000 distinct CDR3 sequences, approximately 15% of which appear only once. Sequenced sample: blood. Receptor source: a woman aged 40 to 50 with Graves' ophthalmopathy.

This clonotype was seen repeatedly, ten times or more. The chain has TRBV7-9 and TRBJ2-5; no definite D call. Trimming left V 5 bases short and J 2 bases short, with 12 bases between. Germline assignment: CDR1 SEHNR and CDR2 FQNEAQ (reference sequence). The CDR3 is 14 residues long. The CDR3, as DNA: TGTGCCAGCAGCCATGACCTTCGACAAGAGACCCAGTACTTC. Amino acid sequence: CASSHDLRQETQYF. The complete variable domain, with remaining parts taken from reference TRBV7-9 and TRBJ2-5, reads DTGVSQNPRHKITKRGQNVTFRCDPISEHNRLYWYRQTLGQGPEFLTYFQNEAQLEKSRLLSDRFSAERPKGSFSTLEIQRTEQGDSAMYLCASSHDLRQETQYFGPGTRLLVL.

This sequence joins TRBV7-2 and TRBJ2-7; either TRBD1 or TRBD2 may fit D (6 bases each). The V gene lost 5 bases and the J gene lost 5 bases, with 16 bases spanning the gap. Per germline, CDR1 SGHTA and CDR2 FQGNSA. The CDR3 runs to 14 residues. DNA for the CDR3: TGTGCCAGCAGCCCTTCGGGGGACACCCACGAGCAGTACTTC. Translating it yields CASSPSGDTHEQYF.